This entry lists 8 T cell receptor beta chains sequenced from one sample in a study of identifying expanded T cells in peripheral blood. Repertoires were generated with immunoSEQ multiplex PCR, while TCRdb's copy carries only in-frame clones and drops some. The repertoire holds around 90,000 clones, approximately 88% seen once, with 4% to 4.5% in the top ten. The sample taken for sequencing was blood. The receptors shown here come from a person aged 18-69 years in good health.

This clone has just one count. The chain combines TRBV11-3 with TRBJ2-7; D might be TRBD1 or TRBD2, each matching 5 bases. Germline lookup yields CDR1 SGHNT and CDR2 YENEEA. V lost 2 bases and J 1 base, leaving 6 bases between the germline ends. The CDR3 covers 13 residues. The CDR3 region is CASSLWGSYEQYF. CDR3 sequence (DNA): TGTGCCAGCAGCTTATGGGGGTCCTACGAGCAGTACTTC. The variable domain in full, with the rest retrieved from reference TRBV11-3 and TRBJ2-7, is EAGVVQSPRYKIIEKKQPVAFWCNPISGHNTLYWYLQNLGQGPELLIRYENEEAVDDSQLPKDRFSAERLKGVDSTLKIQPAELGDSAVYLCASSLWGSYEQYFGPGTRLTVT.

V usage is TRBV21-1 and J usage is TRBJ2-3; the D segment call TRBD2 is taken from the table without a DNA check. TRBV21-1 is classified as a pseudogene. The CDR3 contains 21 residues. The CDR3 is CASSKDPSASGPPHSTDTQYF. The CDR3 bases are TGTGCCAGCAGCAAAGACCCCTCGGCTAGCGGGCCTCCCCATAGCACAGATACGCAGTATTTT.

This clone is medium-sized. The CDR3 protein is CASSLGPKDRGGNTIYF. The CDR3 DNA sequence: TGCGCCAGCAGCTTGGGGCCGAAGGACAGGGGTGGAAACACCATATATTTT. The chain joins TRBV5-1 to TRBJ1-3, with 9 bases that match TRBD1. The CDR3 spans 17 residues. Germline CDR1 and CDR2: SGHRS and YFSETQ. Losses at the gene ends were 0 bases for V and 3 bases for J; bases not matched to a gene: 7. Combining the CDR3 with reference TRBV5-1 and TRBJ1-3 gives the whole variable domain KAGVTQTPRYLIKTRGQQVTLSCSPISGHRSVSWYQQTPGQGLQFLFEYFSETQRNKGNFPGRFSGRQFSNSRSEMNVSTLELGDSALYLCASSLGPKDRGGNTIYFGEGSWLTVV.

V usage is TRBV5-1 and J usage is TRBJ1-3; TRBD1 agrees at 9 bases. This CDR3 region has 15 residues. The V gene's germline CDR1 is SGHRS and CDR2 YFSETQ. The V and J ends lost 4 bases and 4 bases, in that order; junction bases with no gene match: 6. In DNA form, the CDR3 reads TGCGCCAGCAGCACAGGGACAGGGAGCGGAAACACCATATATTTT. This gives the protein CASSTGTGSGNTIYF.

The rearrangement joins TRBV7-9 to TRBJ2-5; D gene uncertain. Trimming took off 9 bases at V and 5 bases at J, with 4 bases between the two ends. The length of the CDR3 is 9 residues. The V gene's germline CDR1 is SEHNR and CDR2 FQNEAQ (reference sequence). Written as DNA, the CDR3 is TGTGCCAGTGGGGAGACCCAGTACTTC. Protein product: CASGETQYF.

V is TRBV11-2 and J is TRBJ1-5, with a possible D match to TRBD1 (5 bases). V was pared by 0 bases and J by 10 bases, with 13 bases between. This CDR3 is 14 amino acids long. The germline gives CDR1 SGHAT, CDR2 FQNNGV. CDR3 sequence: CASSLDTRGYPQHF. For the CDR3, the DNA is TGTGCCAGCAGCTTAGATACACGGGGGTATCCCCAGCATTTT. Full variable domain (outside the CDR3, taken from reference TRBV11-2 and TRBJ1-5): EAGVAQSPRYKIIEKRQSVAFWCNPISGHATLYWYQQILGQGPKLLIQFQNNGVVDDSQLPKDRFSAERLKGVDSTLKIQPAKLEDSAVYLCASSLDTRGYPQHFGDGTRLSIL.

The chain carries TRBV30 and TRBJ2-1; the match to TRBD2 covers 7 bases. This CDR3 is 14 amino acids long. V trimming: 0 bases; J trimming: 10 bases; junction bases outside the gene matches: 9. Germline CDR1 is GTSNPN and CDR2 is SVGIG (reference sequence). The CDR3: CAWSVVGGPGEQFF. CDR3 bases: TGTGCCTGGAGTGTAGTGGGAGGGCCGGGGGAGCAGTTCTTC.

This clone showed up just a few times. The chain employs TRBV18 and TRBJ1-5; perhaps TRBD1 as D (6 bases). CDR1 and CDR2 (germline): KGHSH, LQKENI. V shed 3 bases and J shed 7 bases, with 13 bases lying between them. The CDR3 loop spans 14 amino acids. The CDR3 DNA sequence: TGTGCCAGCTCACCCCAGGGGCAGGGACAGCCCCAGCATTTT. It codes for CASSPQGQGQPQHF.